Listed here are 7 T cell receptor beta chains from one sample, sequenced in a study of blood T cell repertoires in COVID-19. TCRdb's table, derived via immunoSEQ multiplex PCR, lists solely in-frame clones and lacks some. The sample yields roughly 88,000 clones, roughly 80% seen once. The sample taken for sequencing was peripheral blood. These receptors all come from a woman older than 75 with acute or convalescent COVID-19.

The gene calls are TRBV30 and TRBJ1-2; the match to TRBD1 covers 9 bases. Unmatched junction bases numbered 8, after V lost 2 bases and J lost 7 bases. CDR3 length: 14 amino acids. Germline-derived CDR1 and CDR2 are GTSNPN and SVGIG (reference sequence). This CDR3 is CAWSRSGTGFGYTF. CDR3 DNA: TGTGCCTGGAGTCGCTCCGGGACAGGGTTTGGCTACACCTTC.

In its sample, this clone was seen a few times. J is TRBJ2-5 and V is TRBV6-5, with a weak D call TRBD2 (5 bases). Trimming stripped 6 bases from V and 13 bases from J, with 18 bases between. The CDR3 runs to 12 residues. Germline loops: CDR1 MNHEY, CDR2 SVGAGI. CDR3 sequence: CASRRDRRSGYF. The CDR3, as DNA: TGTGCCAGCAGGAGGGATCGGAGATCGGGGTACTTC.

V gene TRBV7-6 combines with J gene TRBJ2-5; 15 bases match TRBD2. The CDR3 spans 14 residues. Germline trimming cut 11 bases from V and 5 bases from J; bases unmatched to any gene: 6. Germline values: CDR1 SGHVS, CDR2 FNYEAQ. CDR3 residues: CAGTGLAGGETQYF. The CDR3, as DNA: TGTGCCGGAACGGGACTAGCGGGGGGTGAGACCCAGTACTTC.

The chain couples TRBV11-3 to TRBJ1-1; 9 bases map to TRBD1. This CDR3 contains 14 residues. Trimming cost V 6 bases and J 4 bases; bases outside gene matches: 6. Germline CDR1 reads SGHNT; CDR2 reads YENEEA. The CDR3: CASRDRGGGTEAFF. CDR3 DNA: TGTGCCAGCAGGGACAGGGGTGGCGGCACTGAAGCTTTCTTT.

The CDR3 bases are TGTGCCTGGGGCCCAAAGGACAGGGGAACGGCGCAGCCCCAGCATTTT. Its translation: CAWGPKDRGTAQPQHF. The chain combines TRBV30 with TRBJ1-5, with 9 positions matching TRBD1. CDR3 length equals 16 residues. After removal of 5 bases from V and 7 bases from J, the junction contained 15 bases not matched to a gene. CDR1 is GTSNPN and CDR2 is SVGIG in the germline V gene (reference sequence).

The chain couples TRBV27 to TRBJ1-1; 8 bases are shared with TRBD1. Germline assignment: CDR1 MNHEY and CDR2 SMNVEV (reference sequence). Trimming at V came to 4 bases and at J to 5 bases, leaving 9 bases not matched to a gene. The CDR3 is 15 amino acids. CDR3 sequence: CASSSADRGETEAFF. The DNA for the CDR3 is TGTGCCAGCAGTTCTGCAGACAGGGGAGAGACTGAAGCTTTCTTT.

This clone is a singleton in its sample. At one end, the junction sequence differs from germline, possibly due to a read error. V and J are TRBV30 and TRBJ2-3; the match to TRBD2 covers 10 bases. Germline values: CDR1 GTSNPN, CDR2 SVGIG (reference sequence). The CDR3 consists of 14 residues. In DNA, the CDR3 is TGTGCCTTGAGTAGCGGGGGGTGGACAGATACGCAGTATTTT. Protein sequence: CALSSGGWTDTQYF.